This T cell receptor beta chain was retrieved from a study of T cells after posttransplantation cyclophosphamide. Study results and caveats: Later blood repertoires were often dominated by clones from the donor CD8+ memory compartment. Blood and skin or GI T cell repertoires showed limited TRB overlap. TRB clonality was highly associated with recipient CMV seropositivity and reactivation.

This clone was detected a few times. The target antigen is unknown. Assay used: immunoSEQ multiplex PCR; TCRdb lists only in-frame clones, some missing. The sample holds about 39,000 clones, and no clone turns up only once. The germline gives CDR1 MNHNY, CDR2 SVGAGI (reference sequence). CDR3 length equals 13 residues. The sequenced sample consisted of PBMCs. The genes are TRBV6-6 and TRBJ2-5, with TRBD1 identical over 9 bases. The end of the DNA fits TRBJ2-7 better, so the J call may be wrong. The origin of this receptor is a woman aged 50 to 60 in good health and a related stem cell transplant donor. Here the CDR3 reads CASSGDRVYEQYF. In nucleotides, the CDR3 is TGTGCCAGCAGCGGGGACAGGGTCTACGAGCAGTACTTC.